These 32 T cell receptor beta chains were all obtained from the same sample, sequenced in a study of cytomegalovirus exposure and HLA in healthy donors. TCRdb's copy holds only in-frame clones and misses some; the assay was immunoSEQ multiplex PCR. The sample records 75,000 to 100,000 clones, about 96% being singletons. Sequencing was done on a sample of PBMCs. These receptors originate from a man aged 18-30 years in good health and CMV-seronegative.

The chain uses TRBV19 and TRBJ2-7; maybe TRBD2 (6 bases). The germline gives CDR1 LNHDA, CDR2 SQIVND (reference sequence). The CDR3 sequence is 14 residues long. The V and J ends lost 3 bases and 6 bases respectively, with 15 bases between them. The CDR3 region is CASSMAGSWGEQYF. For the CDR3, the DNA is TGTGCCAGTAGTATGGCGGGAAGTTGGGGCGAGCAGTACTTC.

The CDR3 sequence is CASSDGLDRGQETQYF. The CDR3 region has the DNA TGTGCCAGCAGTGATGGTTTGGACAGGGGGCAAGAGACCCAGTACTTC. The chain links TRBV6-4 to TRBJ2-5; TRBD1 aligns across 10 bases. Germline CDR1 and CDR2: MRHNA and SNTAGT. After removal of 3 bases from V and 2 bases from J, the junction contained 6 bases not matched to a gene. The CDR3 sequence is 16 residues long.

V usage is TRBV12-5 and J usage is TRBJ2-1; TRBD2 agrees at 11 bases. The CDR3 runs 18 residues. Germline CDR1 is LGHNT and CDR2 is FRNRAP. V trimming: 0 bases; J trimming: 3 bases; junction bases outside the gene matches: 7. In nucleotides, the CDR3 is TGTGCTAGTGGTTTGGTATGGGAGACTAGCGGGAACTACAATGAGCAGTTCTTC. Translating gives CASGLVWETSGNYNEQFF.

In this sample, this clone turned up once. The chain joins TRBV27 to TRBJ2-3, with TRBD1 as a possible D gene (6 bases). The CDR3 loop spans 15 amino acids. The germline gives CDR1 MNHEY, CDR2 SMNVEV (reference sequence). V was shortened by 4 bases and J by 0 bases, with 11 bases between the two germline ends. The CDR3 coding sequence is TGTGCCAGCAGTTCCAAAGGGGGTAGCACAGATACGCAGTATTTT. Protein sequence: CASSSKGGSTDTQYF.

This chain links TRBV7-9 with TRBJ2-3, with 11 bases aligning to TRBD2. Germline values: CDR1 SEHNR, CDR2 FQNEAQ (reference sequence). Trimming took 4 bases from V and 3 from J; bases not matched to a gene: 0. This CDR3 spans 14 amino acids. CDR3 sequence (DNA): TGTGCCAGCAGCTGGACTAGCGGGACAGATACGCAGTATTTT. Residues: CASSWTSGTDTQYF.

The CDR3 reads CASSSSGLRTDTQYF. DNA for the CDR3: TGTGCCAGCAGTTCCTCGGGACTGCGAACAGATACGCAGTATTTT. The V call is TRBV28, the J call TRBJ2-3, with D maybe TRBD2 (6 bases). The CDR3 totals 15 residues. Trimming left V 4 bases short and J 3 bases short, with 14 bases between. The germline V gene encodes CDR1 MDHEN and CDR2 SYDVKM.

This chain connects TRBV6-4 to TRBJ1-6; no reliable D call. With 3 bases removed from V and 3 bases from J, the gap between germline ends came to 3 bases. This CDR3 comprises 13 residues. Germline V gene data show CDR1 as MRHNA and CDR2 as SNTAGT. As DNA, the CDR3 is TGTGCCAGCAGTGAGAGCTATAATTCACCCCTCCACTTT. Protein product: CASSESYNSPLHF.

This chain joins TRBV6-1 and TRBJ2-7; TRBD1 is a possible D gene (5 bases). V lost 7 bases and J 6 bases, leaving 19 bases between the germline ends. Germline V gene lookup returns CDR1 MNHNS and CDR2 SASEGT. This CDR3 spans 14 amino acids. Here the CDR3 DNA reads TGTGCCAGCACCATCCTTCAGGGCCCGGGCGAGCAGTACGTC. Its translation: CASTILQGPGEQYV.

CDR3 region: CAISVLQGVPYEQYF. As DNA, the CDR3 is TGTGCCATCAGTGTTCTACAGGGGGTCCCCTACGAGCAGTACTTC. V gene TRBV10-3 combines with J gene TRBJ2-7; 8 bases agree with TRBD1. The CDR3 spans 15 residues. After removal of 4 bases from V and 2 bases from J, the junction contained 7 bases not matched to a gene. Germline V gives CDR1 ENHRY, CDR2 SYGVKD.

V and J are TRBV12-5 and TRBJ1-1, with D tentatively TRBD1 (6 bases). Germline values: CDR1 LGHNT, CDR2 FRNRAP. V was pared by 2 bases and J by 6 bases, with 19 bases between. The CDR3 consists of 16 residues. CDR3 sequence reads: CASGLPPPRDKAEAFF. As DNA, the CDR3 is TGTGCTAGTGGTTTGCCCCCTCCCCGGGACAAGGCTGAAGCTTTCTTT. Looking up the rest from reference TRBV12-5 and TRBJ1-1 gives the full variable domain: DARVTQTPRHKVTEMGQEVTMRCQPILGHNTVFWYRQTMMQGLELLAYFRNRAPLDDSGMPKDRFSAEMPDATLATLKIQPSEPRDSAVYFCASGLPPPRDKAEAFFGQGTRLTVV.

V usage is TRBV6-5 and J usage is TRBJ2-7, with 7 nucleotides matching TRBD2. Losses at the gene ends were 5 bases for V and 4 bases for J; bases not matched to a gene: 5. The CDR3 covers 13 residues. Germline CDR1 is MNHEY and CDR2 is SVGAGI. CDR3 DNA sequence: TGTGCCAGCAGTCCTACCGGGGGGTACGAGCAGTACTTC. Its protein is CASSPTGGYEQYF.

J is TRBJ2-6 and V is TRBV28; D gene uncertain. The CDR3 is made up of 17 amino acids. Deletions cut 5 bases from V and 0 bases from J, with 14 bases between. Germline V lookup: CDR1 MDHEN, CDR2 SYDVKM. CDR3 protein: CASSPWAISSGANVLTF. CDR3 bases: TGTGCCAGCAGTCCCTGGGCCATCAGCTCTGGGGCCAACGTCCTGACTTTC.

This clone was picked up one time. This rearrangement joins TRBV28 to TRBJ1-2; D might be TRBD1 (5 bases). CDR3 length: 19 residues. The ends were cut back, 3 bases at V and 7 bases at J, with 30 bases in the middle. Germline lookup yields CDR1 MDHEN and CDR2 SYDVKM. The CDR3 loop is CASSFGSRYFAQGPGGYTF. The DNA of the CDR3 is TGTGCCAGCAGTTTTGGTTCCCGGTATTTTGCTCAGGGTCCCGGTGGCTACACCTTC.

The DNA of the CDR3 is TGTGCCAGCAGCCACCTGGGACTAGCGGGAGCCAGCAATGAGCAGTTCTTC. It yields the protein CASSHLGLAGASNEQFF. V is TRBV14 and J is TRBJ2-1, with 14 bases fitting TRBD2. The CDR3 consists of 17 residues. Trimming cost V 3 bases and J 6 bases; bases outside gene matches: 7. Germline V gene sequence: CDR1 SGHDN, CDR2 FVKESK.

The chain carries TRBV18 and TRBJ1-1, with TRBD1 as a possible D gene (5 bases). Trimming left V 3 bases short and J 11 bases short, with 10 bases between. Germline lookup yields CDR1 KGHSH and CDR2 LQKENI. The CDR3 covers 11 residues. The CDR3 coding sequence is TGTGCCAGCTCACCGGCGGGGGAGGCTTTCTTT. Protein product: CASSPAGEAFF.

This chain connects TRBV15 to TRBJ1-3, with TRBD1 matching over 7 bases. CDR3 length: 15 residues. The germline gives CDR1 LNHNV, CDR2 YYDKDF (reference sequence). V gave up 3 bases and J gave up 3 bases; unmatched junction bases: 5. CDR3 loop: CATSSGGGYGNTIYF. CDR3 DNA sequence: TGTGCCACCAGCAGCGGAGGGGGCTATGGAAACACCATATATTTT.

The sample holds one count of this clone. The J gene is TRBJ2-7, the V gene TRBV5-1, with D perhaps TRBD1 (5 bases). The CDR3 totals 15 residues. The V gene lost 3 bases and the J gene lost 1 base, with 14 bases spanning the gap. Germline assignment: CDR1 SGHRS and CDR2 YFSETQ. This chain's CDR3 is CASSYAVGHSYEQYF. In DNA, the CDR3 is TGCGCCAGCAGCTACGCCGTAGGACATTCCTACGAGCAGTACTTC.

The V call is TRBV6-1, the J call TRBJ1-5; no reliable D call. The CDR3 covers 16 residues. Germline loops: CDR1 MNHNS, CDR2 SASEGT. Deletions cut 2 bases from V and 0 bases from J, with 11 bases between. CDR3 residues: CASSELGGLSNQPQHF. In DNA form, the CDR3 reads TGTGCCAGCAGTGAATTGGGCGGACTTAGCAATCAGCCCCAGCATTTT.

The rearrangement links TRBV5-1 to TRBJ2-2, with a tentative D call TRBD1 (6 bases). The CDR3 runs to 15 residues. Trimming shortened V by 4 bases and J by 2 bases, and 12 bases separated the two germline ends. Germline CDR1 reads SGHRS; CDR2 reads YFSETQ. The CDR3 sequence is CASSLTGDNTGELFF. DNA of the CDR3: TGCGCCAGCAGCCTGACAGGCGATAACACCGGGGAGCTGTTTTTT.

In this sample, this clone turned up once. The chain carries TRBV28 and TRBJ2-7; 7 positions match TRBD1. Unmatched junction bases numbered 7, after V lost 3 bases and J lost 2 bases. The CDR3 covers 15 residues. Germline values: CDR1 MDHEN, CDR2 SYDVKM. This CDR3 reads CASSLRQGDPYEQYF. The CDR3 nucleotides read TGTGCCAGCAGTTTGCGGCAGGGGGACCCCTACGAGCAGTACTTC.

The V call is TRBV19, the J call TRBJ1-2; no definite D call. V lost 6 bases, J lost 6 bases, and 14 bases lay in between. The CDR3 extends over 13 amino acids. CDR1 is LNHDA and CDR2 is SQIVND in the germline V gene (reference sequence). The CDR3 coding sequence is TGTGCCAGTAGCTGGGAGGGAGACGATGGCTACACCTTC. It codes for CASSWEGDDGYTF.

V and J are TRBV23-1 and TRBJ1-2; the D is unclear. TRBV23-1 is an open reading frame, and its role is uncertain. V dropped 6 bases and J dropped 1 base, with 12 bases sitting between them. CDR3 length: 14 residues. CDR3 amino acids: CASSRRVFNYGYTF. In DNA, the CDR3 is TGCGCCAGCAGCCGTCGAGTATTTAACTATGGCTACACCTTC.

V and J are TRBV28 and TRBJ2-6; maybe TRBD1 (5 bases). The V gene's germline CDR1 is MDHEN and CDR2 SYDVKM. This CDR3 has 12 residues. The ends were cut back, 9 bases at V and 12 bases at J, with 15 bases in the middle. The chain's CDR3 is CASGAGKGVLTF. Here the CDR3 DNA reads TGTGCCAGTGGGGCAGGAAAGGGCGTCCTGACTTTC.

This clone was seen a few times. The rearrangement joins TRBV30 to TRBJ2-7; 8 bases map to TRBD2. V gave up 2 bases and J gave up 6 bases; unmatched junction bases: 21. The germline gives CDR1 GTSNPN, CDR2 SVGIG (reference sequence). The CDR3 extends over 18 amino acids. This CDR3 is CAWSLWDKGLAGGVEQYF. CDR3 nucleotide sequence: TGTGCCTGGAGTCTCTGGGACAAAGGACTAGCTGGGGGAGTCGAGCAGTACTTC. The whole variable domain, filled in from reference TRBV30 and TRBJ2-7, reads SQTIHQWPATLVQPVGSPLSLECTVEGTSNPNLYWYRQAAGRGLQLLFYSVGIGQISSEVPQNLSASRPQDRQFILSSKKLLLSDSGFYLCAWSLWDKGLAGGVEQYFGPGTRLTVT.

For this clone: The junction shows a germline mismatch at one end, possibly a read error. This sequence joins TRBV13 and TRBJ2-5, with TRBD1 matching over 12 bases. The CDR3 runs 16 residues. The V gene's germline CDR1 is PRHDT and CDR2 FYEKMQ (reference sequence). The CDR3 nucleotides are TGTGCTAGCAGCTTAGGGACAGGGGGCGAGTGGGAGACCCAGTACTTC. It codes for CASSLGTGGEWETQYF.

The chain carries TRBV9 and TRBJ1-3; D remains ambiguous. V lost 0 bases to trimming and J lost 1 base, with 8 bases between them. Germline-derived CDR1 and CDR2 are SGDLS and YYNGEE. This CDR3 has 15 amino acids. The CDR3 DNA reads TGTGCCAGCAGCGTAGGGCGGTTGTCTGGAAACACCATATATTTT. It translates to CASSVGRLSGNTIYF.

The chain's CDR3 is CAWRSGQRAEKLFF. The DNA of the CDR3 is TGTGCCTGGAGGTCGGGACAGAGAGCCGAAAAACTGTTTTTT. This rearrangement joins TRBV30 to TRBJ1-4; 7 bases fit TRBD1. Unmatched junction bases numbered 9, after V lost 3 bases and J lost 8 bases. The CDR3 runs to 14 residues. In germline, CDR1 is GTSNPN, CDR2 SVGIG (reference sequence).

The chain is built from TRBV5-8 and TRBJ2-3; 10 positions agree with TRBD2. V dropped 4 bases and J dropped 1; count of bases not matched to a gene: 3. Germline V lookup: CDR1 SGHTS, CDR2 YDEGEE. The CDR3 sequence is 15 residues long. CDR3 DNA sequence: TGTGCCAGCAGCCCCGGGACTAGCGGCACAGATACGCAGTATTTT. Its protein product is CASSPGTSGTDTQYF. Supplemented by reference TRBV5-8 and TRBJ2-3, the full variable domain reads EAGVTQSPTHLIKTRGQQATLRCSPISGHTSVYWYQQALGLGLQFLLWYDEGEERNRGNFPPRFSGRQFPNYSSELNVNALELEDSALYLCASSPGTSGTDTQYFGPGTRLTVL.

The gene calls are TRBV11-3 and TRBJ2-2, with 11 bases that match TRBD2. The germline CDR1 and CDR2 sequences are SGHNT and YENEEA. Unmatched junction bases numbered 14, after V lost 4 bases and J lost 7 bases. This CDR3 spans 18 amino acids. The CDR3 DNA follows: TGTGCCAGCAGCTCCGATCAGGGACTAGCGGCGCCTGGCGGGGAGCTGTTTTTT. This codes for CASSSDQGLAAPGGELFF.

With regard to this clone: This CDR3 is also generated by other DNA sequences in the sample. The chain combines TRBV7-9 with TRBJ1-1, with 7 bases aligning to TRBD1. Per germline, CDR1 SEHNR and CDR2 FQNEAQ (reference sequence). The CDR3 has 14 amino acids. The V gene end was trimmed by 5 bases and the J gene end by 7 bases; junction bases not matched to a gene: 10. The CDR3 spells CASSPGQERHEAFF. CDR3 coding DNA: TGTGCCAGCAGCCCAGGACAGGAGAGACATGAAGCTTTCTTT.

This sequence joins TRBV27 and TRBJ2-1; tentatively, D is TRBD2 (6 bases). The germline V and J ends were trimmed by 1 base and 6 bases, with 7 bases remaining between them. This CDR3 is built from 13 residues. Germline lookup yields CDR1 MNHEY and CDR2 SMNVEV (reference sequence). In DNA form, the CDR3 reads TGTGCCAGCAGTTTATTGGGGGGCAATGAGCAGTTCTTC. The encoded protein is CASSLLGGNEQFF.

The chain has TRBV19 and TRBJ1-1, with D uncertain. The CDR3 length is 12 residues. V lost 11 bases and J 1 base, leaving 11 bases between the germline ends. Germline values: CDR1 LNHDA, CDR2 SQIVND (reference sequence). This CDR3 is CAVMEGNTEAFF. DNA of the CDR3: TGTGCCGTAATGGAGGGGAACACTGAAGCTTTCTTT.